This T cell receptor beta chain stems from a study of lymphopenia after photon versus proton radiotherapy. Note on this clone: Antigen: not known.

Profiling relied on immunoSEQ multiplex PCR, and the TCRdb table lists in-frame clones only, not all of them. The sample consists of 150,000 to 200,000 clones, approximately 91% of them appearing once. Germline-derived CDR1 and CDR2 are MDHEN and SYDVKM. Trimming removed 3 bases from V and 1 base from J, with 24 bases in between. The CDR3 is 19 residues long. Study findings and constraints: In patients who died, overall survival fell as post-nadir TCR diversity dropped more. Oligoclonal CD8+ Temra expansion after nadir drove photon patients' diversity drop. Relative stability marked proton patients; photon patients lost diversity and naive cells.

The source was peripheral blood, collected from a patient treated with photon-based radiotherapy. The rearrangement joins TRBV28 to TRBJ1-1; D is unclear. This receptor was taken from a man aged 50-60 years with gastric cancer. This chain's CDR3 is CASSFYAPLTVKKNTEAFF. Here the CDR3 DNA reads TGTGCCAGCAGTTTCTATGCCCCGTTGACGGTGAAGAAGAACACTGAAGCTTTCTTT.